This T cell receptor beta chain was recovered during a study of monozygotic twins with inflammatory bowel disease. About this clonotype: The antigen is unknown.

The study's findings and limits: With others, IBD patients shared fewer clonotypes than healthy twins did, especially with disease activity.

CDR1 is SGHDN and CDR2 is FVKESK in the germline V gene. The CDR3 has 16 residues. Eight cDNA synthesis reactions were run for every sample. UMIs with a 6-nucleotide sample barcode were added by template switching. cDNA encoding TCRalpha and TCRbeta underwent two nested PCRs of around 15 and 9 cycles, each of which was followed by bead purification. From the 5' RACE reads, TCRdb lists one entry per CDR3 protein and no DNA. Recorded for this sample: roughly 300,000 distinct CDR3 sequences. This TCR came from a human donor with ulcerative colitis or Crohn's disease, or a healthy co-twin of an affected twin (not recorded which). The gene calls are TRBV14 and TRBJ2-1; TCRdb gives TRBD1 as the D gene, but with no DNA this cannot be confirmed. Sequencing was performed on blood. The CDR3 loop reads CASSRGQGALYNEQFF.